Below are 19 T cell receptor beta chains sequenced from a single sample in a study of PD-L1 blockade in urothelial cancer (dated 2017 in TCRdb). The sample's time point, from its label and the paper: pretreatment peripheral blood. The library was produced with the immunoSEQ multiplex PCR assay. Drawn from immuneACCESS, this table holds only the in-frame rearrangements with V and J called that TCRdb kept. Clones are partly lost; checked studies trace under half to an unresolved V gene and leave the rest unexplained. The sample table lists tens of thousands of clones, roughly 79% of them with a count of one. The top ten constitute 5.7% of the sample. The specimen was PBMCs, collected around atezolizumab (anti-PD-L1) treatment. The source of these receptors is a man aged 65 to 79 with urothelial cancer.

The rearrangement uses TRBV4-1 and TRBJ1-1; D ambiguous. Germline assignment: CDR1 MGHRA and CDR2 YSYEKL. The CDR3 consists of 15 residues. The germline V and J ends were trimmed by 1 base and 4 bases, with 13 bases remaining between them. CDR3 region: CASSQGEPLGTEAFF. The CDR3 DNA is TGCGCCAGCAGCCAAGGGGAGCCCCTGGGCACTGAAGCTTTCTTT.

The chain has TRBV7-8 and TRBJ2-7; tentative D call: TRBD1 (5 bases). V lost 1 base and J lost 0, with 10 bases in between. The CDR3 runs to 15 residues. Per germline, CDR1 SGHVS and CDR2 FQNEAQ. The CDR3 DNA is TGTGCCAGCAGCTTAGATTCGGACACCTCCTACGAGCAGTACTTC. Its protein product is CASSLDSDTSYEQYF.

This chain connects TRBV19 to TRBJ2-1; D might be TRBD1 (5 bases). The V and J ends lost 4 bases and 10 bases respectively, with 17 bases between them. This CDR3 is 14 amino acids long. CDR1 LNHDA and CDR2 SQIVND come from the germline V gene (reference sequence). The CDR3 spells CASSKGLPLGEQFF. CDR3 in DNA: TGTGCCAGTAGTAAGGGGCTCCCTTTGGGCGAGCAGTTCTTC.

The CDR3 here is CASSYRPGSYNEQFF. The CDR3 DNA reads as TGTGCCAGCAGTTACCGGCCGGGCTCCTACAATGAGCAGTTCTTC. This sequence joins TRBV6-5 and TRBJ2-1, with D unresolved. The CDR3 loop spans 15 amino acids. The V end lost 2 bases, the J end lost 0 bases, and 8 bases lay between the germline ends. Germline V lookup: CDR1 MNHEY, CDR2 SVGAGI.

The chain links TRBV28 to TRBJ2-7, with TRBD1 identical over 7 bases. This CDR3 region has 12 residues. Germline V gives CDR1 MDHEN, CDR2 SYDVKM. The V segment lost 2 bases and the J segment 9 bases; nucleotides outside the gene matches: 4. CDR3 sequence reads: CASSLTGASQYF. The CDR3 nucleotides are TGTGCCAGCAGTTTAACAGGGGCCTCGCAGTACTTC.

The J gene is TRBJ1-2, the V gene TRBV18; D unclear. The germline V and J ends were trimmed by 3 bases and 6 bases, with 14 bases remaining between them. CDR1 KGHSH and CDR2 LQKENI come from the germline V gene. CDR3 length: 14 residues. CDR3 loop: CASSPESAAHGYTF. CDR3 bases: TGTGCCAGCTCACCCGAGTCAGCGGCACATGGCTACACCTTC.

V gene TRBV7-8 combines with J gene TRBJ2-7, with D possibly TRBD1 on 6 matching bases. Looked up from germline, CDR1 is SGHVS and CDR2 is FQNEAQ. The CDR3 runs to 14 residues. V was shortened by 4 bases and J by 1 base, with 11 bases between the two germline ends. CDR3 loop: CASSSSGTSYEQYF. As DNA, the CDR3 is TGTGCCAGCAGCTCCTCAGGGACATCCTACGAGCAGTACTTC. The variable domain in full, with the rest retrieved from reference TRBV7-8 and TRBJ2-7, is GAGVSQSPRYKVAKRGQDVALRCDPISGHVSLFWYQQALGQGPEFLTYFQNEAQLDKSGLPSDRFFAERPEGSVSTLKIQRTQQEDSAVYLCASSSSGTSYEQYFGPGTRLTVT.

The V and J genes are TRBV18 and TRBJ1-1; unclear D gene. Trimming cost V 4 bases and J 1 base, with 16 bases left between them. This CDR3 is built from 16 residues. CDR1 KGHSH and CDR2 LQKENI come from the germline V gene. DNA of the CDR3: TGTGCCAGCTCACTCAATAACTTAATTGGGAACACTGAAGCTTTCTTT. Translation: CASSLNNLIGNTEAFF.

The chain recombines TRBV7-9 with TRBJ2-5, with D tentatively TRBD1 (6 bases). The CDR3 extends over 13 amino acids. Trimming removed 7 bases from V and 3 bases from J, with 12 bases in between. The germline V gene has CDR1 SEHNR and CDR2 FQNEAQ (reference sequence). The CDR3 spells CASNPTGKETQYF. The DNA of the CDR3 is TGTGCCAGCAACCCGACAGGAAAAGAGACCCAGTACTTC. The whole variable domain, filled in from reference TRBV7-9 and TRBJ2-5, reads DTGVSQNPRHKITKRGQNVTFRCDPISEHNRLYWYRQTLGQGPEFLTYFQNEAQLEKSRLLSDRFSAERPKGSFSTLEIQRTEQGDSAMYLCASNPTGKETQYFGPGTRLLVL.

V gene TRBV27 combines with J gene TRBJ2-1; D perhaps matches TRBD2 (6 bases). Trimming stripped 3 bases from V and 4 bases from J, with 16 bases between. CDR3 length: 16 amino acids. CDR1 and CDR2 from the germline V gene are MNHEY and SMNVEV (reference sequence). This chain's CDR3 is CASSFRASDLYNEQFF. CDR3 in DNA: TGTGCCAGCAGTTTTAGGGCTAGCGATTTATACAATGAGCAGTTCTTC.

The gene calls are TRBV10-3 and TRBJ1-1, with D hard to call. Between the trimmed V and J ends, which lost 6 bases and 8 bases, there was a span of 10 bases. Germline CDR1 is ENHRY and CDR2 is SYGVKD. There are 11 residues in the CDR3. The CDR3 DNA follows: TGTGCCATCAGCCGTGGGAGGGAAGCTTTCTTT. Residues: CAISRGREAFF.

CDR3 in amino acids: CASSYRDRDDEQYF. CDR3 bases: TGTGCCAGCAGCTACCGGGACAGGGACGACGAGCAGTACTTC. V and J are TRBV6-5 and TRBJ2-7, with 9 bases that match TRBD1. The CDR3 runs 14 residues. From germline, CDR1 is MNHEY and CDR2 SVGAGI. V lost 6 bases and J lost 5; bases outside the gene matches: 8.

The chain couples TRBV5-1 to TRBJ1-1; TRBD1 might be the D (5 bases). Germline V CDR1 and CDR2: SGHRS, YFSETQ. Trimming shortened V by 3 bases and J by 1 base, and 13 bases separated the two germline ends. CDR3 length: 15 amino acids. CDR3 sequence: CASSSTQARNTEAFF. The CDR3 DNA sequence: TGCGCCAGCAGCTCTACACAGGCGAGGAACACTGAAGCTTTCTTT.

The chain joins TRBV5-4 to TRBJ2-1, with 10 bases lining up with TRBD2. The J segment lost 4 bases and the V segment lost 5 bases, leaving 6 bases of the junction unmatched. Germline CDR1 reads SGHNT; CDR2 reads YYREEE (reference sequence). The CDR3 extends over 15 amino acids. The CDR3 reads CASRSGTSEYNEQFF. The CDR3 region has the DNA TGTGCCAGCAGGTCCGGGACTAGCGAATACAATGAGCAGTTCTTC.

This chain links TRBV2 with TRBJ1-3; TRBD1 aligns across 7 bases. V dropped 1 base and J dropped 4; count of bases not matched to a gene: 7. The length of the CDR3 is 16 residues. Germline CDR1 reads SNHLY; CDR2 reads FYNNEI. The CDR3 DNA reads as TGTGCCAGCAGTGAAGTCGAGACAGGGCCAGGAAACACCATATATTTT. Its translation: CASSEVETGPGNTIYF. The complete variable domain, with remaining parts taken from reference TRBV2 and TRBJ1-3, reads EPEVTQTPSHQVTQMGQEVILRCVPISNHLYFYWYRQILGQKVEFLVSFYNNEISEKSEIFDDQFSVERPDGSNFTLKIRSTKLEDSAMYFCASSEVETGPGNTIYFGEGSWLTVV.

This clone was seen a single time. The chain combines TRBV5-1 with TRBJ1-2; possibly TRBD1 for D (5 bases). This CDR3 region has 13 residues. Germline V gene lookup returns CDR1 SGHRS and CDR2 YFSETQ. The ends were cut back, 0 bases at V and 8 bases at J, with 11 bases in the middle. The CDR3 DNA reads TGCGCCAGCAGCTTGGAAGGGGCTGGGGGCTACACCTTC. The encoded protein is CASSLEGAGGYTF.

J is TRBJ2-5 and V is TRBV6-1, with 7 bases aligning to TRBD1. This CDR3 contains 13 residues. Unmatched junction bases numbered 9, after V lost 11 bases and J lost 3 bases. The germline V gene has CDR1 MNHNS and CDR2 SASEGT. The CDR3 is CAGAGTAKETQYF. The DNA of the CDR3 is TGTGCCGGGGCCGGGACAGCTAAAGAGACCCAGTACTTC.

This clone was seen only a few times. This chain's CDR3 is CASSHPESSNTGELFF. The DNA of the CDR3 is TGTGCCAGCAGTCATCCAGAATCCTCGAACACCGGGGAGCTGTTTTTT. The chain has TRBV6-6 and TRBJ2-2, with D uncertain. Germline CDR1 MNHNY, CDR2 SVGAGI (reference sequence). The CDR3 spans 16 residues. V was cut by 5 bases and J by 0 bases, with 13 bases left in between.

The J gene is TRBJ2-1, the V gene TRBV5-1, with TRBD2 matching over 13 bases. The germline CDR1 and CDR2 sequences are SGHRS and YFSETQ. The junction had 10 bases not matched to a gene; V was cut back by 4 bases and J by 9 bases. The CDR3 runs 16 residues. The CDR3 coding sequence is TGCGCCAGCAGCCCGAGGACTAGCGGGAGAGGGGGTGAGCAGTTCTTC. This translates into CASSPRTSGRGGEQFF.